What follows describes a single TCR beta chain. Which antigen it targets is not known. No much larger clone exists at a distance of one base, and base qualities are not known. The sample is drawn from a study of cytomegalovirus exposure and HLA in healthy donors (dated 2017 in TCRdb). Regarding the research as a whole: An earlier analysis of several hundred of the donors reported roughly 300 Gb of sequence data and 100 million to 130 million unique TCR beta sequences from around 200 million T cells. Roughly 310 gigabases of sequencing data and approximately 84 million unique TCR sequences were included in an early release covering roughly 600 HLA-typed donors. The genetic ancestry cluster associated with self-reported Caucasian donors included 81% of the roughly 410 genotyped donors. The study aimed to test whether signatures of past pathogen exposure could be identified by cataloging public T cell receptors. The study profiled the T cell repertoires of 500 to 800 subjects by immunosequencing and related them to cytomegalovirus serostatus. Besides the first cohort of some 670 subjects, a separate validation cohort made up of 120 or so different subjects was used. To predict cytomegalovirus infection status, the study combined high-throughput TCR immunosequencing, statistical association of individual TCRs with disease status, and machine learning. A later analysis re-examined previously published TCR beta repertoires from just over 650 donors and added high-resolution HLA genotyping to investigate patterns of TCR occurrence. Rather than using new phenotypic data, the later analysis identified candidate immune exposures from TCR beta sequences and from how often those sequences occurred across donors. An earlier analysis of approximately 630 of the donors applied high-throughput TCR beta sequencing to assess whether each TCR beta V gene segment acted as functional or pseudogenic. Donor age, sex, ethnicity and CMV serostatus were compiled alongside the repertoire data. A later genetic analysis used genome-wide SNP genotypes for about 55% of the 666 donors, treating that subset as a discovery cohort. All discovery cohort repertoires had been generated on a single sequencing platform. HLA typing included class I and class II loci at four-digit resolution. The number of donors typed differed by locus, with about 629-640 for A, B, C, DRB1 and DQB1, 522 for DQA1, over 600 for DPA1, and 450 to 480 for DPB1. About five DR-DQ haplotypes were treated as single units for association and clustering because of strong linkage in the cohort. Across approximately 400 genotyped donors of the cohort, an average of about 240,000 unique TCR beta nucleotide sequences per donor were sequenced, and around 19% of those sequences were non-productive.

Overall study results and their limits: Several of the top co-occurrence clusters appeared to be linked to parvovirus B19, influenza, CMV and Epstein-Barr virus, according to a later analysis. Because the 87-base-pair reads could not distinguish some IMGT-functional V segments, including TRBV6-2 and TRBV6-3, those segments were excluded. Linkage disequilibrium might explain the correlated functional status among segregating V segments, but an unknown experimental factor could not be excluded. In a later analysis, around 17,000 TCR beta sequences were associated with specific HLA alleles at a false discovery rate of 0.05. Only TCR beta chains were sequenced in this cohort, and the absence of alpha or paired-chain data limited detectable features. A later analysis found that TCR association rates varied across HLA loci, with DRB1 alleles showing the most associated TCRs and HLA-C alleles the fewest. The sequencing pipeline was judged likely to have produced a cluster of highly shared sequence variants as a technical artifact. Because counts were too low, seventeen rarely observed V segments, including chromosome 9 orphons, were excluded from the earlier analysis of 587 of the donors. The classifier was reported to diagnose cytomegalovirus status with high specificity and sensitivity in both the original and validation cohorts. In a later analysis, HLA-associated TCR beta chains showed more clonal expansion and lower generation probabilities than non-associated chains that were equally common. The authors suggested that the approach could potentially be generalized to other disease states and immunological phenotypes. The study gave a list of about 150 TCR beta chains associated with cytomegalovirus. Because some donors lacked HLA typing at each locus, the association tests relied only on the typed subset. Compared with the roughly 700-donor mean, donors in an Asian-associated ancestry cluster had fewer N-insertions in productive TCRs, according to a later genetic analysis. A further reported finding was that TCR beta sequences accurately predicted the HLA-A and HLA-B alleles for most subjects in the first cohort. A later genetic analysis associated a missense DCLRE1C variant with V-gene and J-gene trimming of TCR beta chains, and an independent cohort replicated the association. A few of the identified cytomegalovirus-associated TCR beta chains were confirmed in vitro to be specific for cytomegalovirus antigens. In a later analysis, most CMV-associated TCR beta chains were found to appear HLA-restricted, with HLA associations seemingly driven largely by CMV exposure. Most TCR sequences were observed very rarely across donors, whereas some public TCRs were present in many individuals. In an earlier analysis of approximately 590 of the donors, most TCR beta V segments were observed in productive rearrangements about 87% or about 30% of the time, broadly matching IMGT annotations. Assigning TCR associations to individual alleles was difficult when HLA alleles, especially DR and DQ, strongly co-occurred. Presence/absence analyses assumed roughly uniform sequencing depth across donors, an assumption that may not hold. CMV serostatus was the only immune exposure information available for the cohort.

The CDR3 sequence holds 14 residues, the cysteine and phenylalanine included. The read is trimmed to its CDR3 DNA, 42 bases read in frame from base 1. The germline V gene encodes CDR1 SGHTA and CDR2 FQGNSA. For this chain, trimming is 5 bases at the V end and 3 bases at the J end, and the number of junction bases without a gene match is 3. The cohort consisted of 666 healthy bone marrow donors. At the time of sampling, every cohort member was nominally healthy, though immune exposures that went unrecorded were likely present. The donor tested CMV seropositive, placing the donor among the approximately 290 seropositive members of the cohort. A peripheral blood sample was provided by each donor, and peripheral blood mononuclear cells were used for TCR beta sequencing. The Qiagen DNeasy Blood Extraction Kit was used to extract genomic DNA from the blood cell samples. The method behind the library was the immunoSEQ multiplex PCR assay. The multiplex PCR relied on a mix of 60 forward primers for TCR Vbeta segments and 13 reverse primers for TCR Jbeta segments. The CDR3 region of rearranged TCR beta genes was amplified from genomic DNA by a multiplex PCR assay. The amplified TCR beta libraries were sequenced on the Illumina HiSeq System as 87-base-pair reads. Under the source paper's analysis protocol: A later analysis counted some 80 million unique TCR beta chains across the 700 or so repertoires, and around 9.9 million of these chains were shared by at least two donors. A nearest-neighbor algorithm error-corrected the raw reads and collapsed the reads into unique sequences, merging closely related sequences to remove PCR and sequencing errors. V, D and J gene segments were assigned by aligning CDR3 sequences to IMGT reference sequences. For a sequence to be retained, a match of at least six nucleotides to both a V gene segment and a J gene segment was required. Rearrangements were classified as productive when the CDR3 lacked stop codons and remained in frame with V and J, and all other rearrangements were classified as non-productive. CDR3 was defined according to IMGT convention as the region running from the second conserved V-encoded cysteine to the conserved J-encoded phenylalanine. The earlier analysis of approximately 500 of the donors excluded sequences that lacked an unambiguous match to a single V gene segment. An earlier analysis of 587 of the donors called V segments functional above 56.7% productive rearrangements and segregating when the between-donor standard deviation exceeded 5%. A statistical classification framework was developed to diagnose cytomegalovirus status using the catalog of TCR beta chain sequences. A later analysis assigned V and J genes by comparing TCR nucleotide sequences with IMGT/GENE-DB human TR gene sequences. A later analysis assigned CDR3 sequences and most-parsimonious VDJ recombination scenarios with the TCRdist pipeline. In a later analysis, each TCR beta chain was defined by its CDR3 amino acid sequence together with its V-gene family, and reads without a unique V-gene family were excluded. To address suspected cross-contamination and a sequencing artifact, a later analysis removed under 600 highly shared, low-generation-probability nucleotide sequences. For each public chain, a later analysis derived a clonal expansion index from normalized ranks of inferred template counts within each repertoire. A later analysis computed generation probabilities with a VDJ recombination model fitted to out-of-frame rearrangements, and checked the results against IGoR. A later analysis scored TCR-TCR, TCR-HLA and TCR-CMV co-occurrence with hypergeometric tests, applying a repertoire-size bias correction to TCR pairs. False discovery rates were estimated in a later analysis by permuting HLA or CMV assignments 20 times. In a later analysis, co-occurring TCRs were grouped using DBSCAN, with TCRdist sequence similarity added in when clustering inside HLA-allele-positive subsets. Co-occurrence clustering excluded repertoires with fewer than 30,000 or more than 120,000 public chains, plus five with anomalous nucleotide sharing. TCRdb retrieved this table from immuneACCESS and kept in-frame rearrangements only. Not all clones are present; in checked studies, unresolved V genes account for under half, and no reason is known for the remainder. The V and J calls and clone size are taken from that table; D and trimming were inferred from the DNA. The table for this sample lists approximately 210,000 clones; more than 75% of them were counted only once. 0.39% of the sample goes to the ten largest clones.

Sequencing was carried out using PBMCs. Recombination linked TRBV7-2 to TRBJ2-7; 11 junctional bases match TRBD2. The sequence was collected from a male donor in good health and CMV-seropositive. The base sequence is TGTGCCAGCAGCCCTACTAGCGGGAGCTACGAGCAGTACTTC. This translates into CASSPTSGSYEQYF.